The next 10 T cell receptor beta chains were all read from a single sample in a study of early T cells in non-severe SARS-CoV-2 infection. TCRdb used MiXCR to reprocess the 5' RACE reads, holding one entry per CDR3 protein. Altogether 110,000 or so distinct CDR3 sequences are present, 9.5% to 13% being singletons, with the ten largest covering around 3.1%. The sequencing input was whole blood. The receptor set was obtained from an adult who was a healthcare worker with PCR-confirmed SARS-CoV-2 infection or an uninfected control (not recorded which).

The chain recombines TRBV6-1 with TRBJ1-5; D is ambiguous. V was trimmed by 1 base and J by 4 bases, leaving 8 bases between them. CDR1 and CDR2 from the germline V gene are MNHNS and SASEGT. CDR3 length equals 14 residues. The CDR3 here is CASSEVSSNQPQHF. The CDR3 nucleotides are TGTGCCAGCAGTGAAGTCAGTTCAAATCAGCCCCAGCATTTT.

This clonotype was observed a few times. The chain couples TRBV7-6 to TRBJ2-3; D is ambiguous. CDR3 size: 15 residues. Trimming pared 0 bases from V and 1 base from J, leaving 8 bases between. The V gene's germline CDR1 is SGHVS and CDR2 FNYEAQ. The CDR3 nucleotides are TGTGCCAGCAGCTTAGCCCGACTTGGCACAGATACGCAGTATTTT. This gives the protein CASSLARLGTDTQYF.

In this sample, this clonotype turned up many times. The rearrangement joins TRBV29-1 to TRBJ2-3, with D possibly matching TRBD1 (6 bases). Between the trimmed V and J ends, which lost 6 bases and 1 base, there was a span of 11 bases. This CDR3 has 13 amino acids. In germline, CDR1 is SQVTM, CDR2 ANQGSEA. The DNA for the CDR3 is TGCAGCGTACAGGGCGGTCGCACAGATACGCAGTATTTT. It encodes CSVQGGRTDTQYF.

This clonotype appeared many times. This rearrangement joins TRBV13 to TRBJ2-1; 12 bases line up with TRBD2. Germline CDR1 reads PRHDT; CDR2 reads FYEKMQ (reference sequence). J lost 0 bases, V lost 6 bases, and 9 bases had no gene match. CDR3 size: 18 residues. This CDR3 is CASRMTSGGPSSYNEQFF. CDR3 sequence (DNA): TGTGCCAGCAGGATGACTAGCGGGGGCCCGAGCTCCTACAATGAGCAGTTCTTC. Combining the CDR3 with reference TRBV13 and TRBJ2-1 gives the whole variable domain AAGVIQSPRHLIKEKRETATLKCYPIPRHDTVYWYQQGPGQDPQFLISFYEKMQSDKGSIPDRFSAQQFSDYHSELNMSSLELGDSALYFCASRMTSGGPSSYNEQFFGPGTRLTVL.

This clonotype occurred many times. CDR3 sequence: CATGSLGETQYF. CDR3 DNA sequence: TGTGCCACCGGGTCGCTTGGTGAGACCCAGTACTTC. This chain links TRBV12-3 or TRBV12-4 with TRBJ2-5, with unresolved D. This CDR3 is 12 amino acids long. Trimming removed 10 bases from V and 5 bases from J, with 14 bases in between.

In this sample, this clonotype turned up a few times. The V gene is TRBV6-1, the J gene TRBJ1-1; perhaps TRBD1 as D (6 bases). V lost 6 bases and J lost 6, with 14 bases in between. Germline V lookup: CDR1 MNHNS, CDR2 SASEGT. CDR3 length: 13 amino acids. The CDR3 loop reads CASRRTVEPEAFF. The CDR3 DNA is TGTGCCAGCAGGCGGACAGTTGAACCTGAAGCTTTCTTT.

The rearrangement links TRBV11-3 to TRBJ2-2, with D uncertain. The CDR3 extends over 14 amino acids. From germline, CDR1 is SGHNT and CDR2 YENEEA. The germline V and J ends were trimmed by 6 bases and 3 bases, with 11 bases remaining between them. The CDR3 region has the DNA TGTGCCAGCAGTTACCGGGCCTACACCGGGGAGCTGTTTTTT. Residues: CASSYRAYTGELFF.

This clonotype turned up a few times. The chain carries TRBV14 and TRBJ2-1; D is ambiguous. Germline values: CDR1 SGHDN, CDR2 FVKESK. Trimming took 2 bases from V and 6 from J, leaving 8 bases between them. The CDR3 spans 13 residues. The CDR3 DNA is TGTGCCAGCAGCCAAATTGAAATCAATGAGCAGTTCTTC. This translates into CASSQIEINEQFF.

This clonotype was recorded a few times. This chain uses TRBV21-1 with TRBJ2-7; the table's D call, TRBD2, was not checked against the DNA. TRBV21-1 is noted as a pseudogene. The CDR3 extends over 15 amino acids. The CDR3 sequence: CASPRAKSDSYEQYF. CDR3 DNA sequence: TGTGCCAGCCCTAGGGCCAAGTCCGACTCCTACGAGCAGTACTTC.

This clonotype showed up just a few times. The V call is TRBV29-1, the J call TRBJ1-1; maybe TRBD1 (5 bases). The CDR3 is 13 residues long. V lost 3 bases and J 1 base, leaving 9 bases between the germline ends. The V gene's germline CDR1 is SQVTM and CDR2 ANQGSEA. CDR3 bases: TGCAGCGTTGAGTCGGGGCAGAACACTGAAGCTTTCTTT. It specifies CSVESGQNTEAFF.